This entry features one TCR beta chain sequence. These data belong to a study of blood T cell repertoires in COVID-19. Turning to the study itself: From T cells, B-cell-depleted T cells, or PBMCs came the material, which was cDNA or gDNA.

Germline CDR1 reads GTSNPN; CDR2 reads SVGIG (reference sequence). The ends were cut back, 7 bases at V and 6 bases at J, with 13 bases in the middle. This CDR3 has 13 residues. The method was immunoSEQ multiplex PCR; TCRdb's version includes in-frame clones alone and lacks a portion of them. The sample includes 180,000 or so clones, 75% to 80% of them seen just once. The rearrangement joins TRBV30 to TRBJ1-6, with D possibly TRBD1 on 6 matching bases. The sequence was obtained from a woman aged 50 to 65 with active or convalescent COVID-19. Material for sequencing was peripheral blood. CDR3 amino acids: CALSGQINSPLHF. The CDR3 coding sequence is TGTGCCTTAAGCGGACAGATTAATTCACCCCTCCACTTT.